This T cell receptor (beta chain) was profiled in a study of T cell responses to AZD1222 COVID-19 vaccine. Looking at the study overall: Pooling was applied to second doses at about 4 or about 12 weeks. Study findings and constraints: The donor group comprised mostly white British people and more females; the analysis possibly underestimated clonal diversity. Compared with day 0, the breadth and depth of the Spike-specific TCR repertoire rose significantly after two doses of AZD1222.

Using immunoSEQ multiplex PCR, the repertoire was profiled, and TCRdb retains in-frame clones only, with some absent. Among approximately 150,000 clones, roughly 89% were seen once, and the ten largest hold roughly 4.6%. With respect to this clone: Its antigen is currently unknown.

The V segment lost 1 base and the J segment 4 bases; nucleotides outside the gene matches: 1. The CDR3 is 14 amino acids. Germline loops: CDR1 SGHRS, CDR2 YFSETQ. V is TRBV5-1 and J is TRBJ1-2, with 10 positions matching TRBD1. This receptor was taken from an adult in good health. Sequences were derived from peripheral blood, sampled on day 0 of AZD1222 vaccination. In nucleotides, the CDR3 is TGCGCCAGCAGCTTGAGGACAGGGGGCTATGGCTACACCTTC. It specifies CASSLRTGGYGYTF.